The sequence of this T cell receptor (beta chain) was determined in a study of cytomegalovirus exposure and HLA in healthy donors. The germline V gene has CDR1 SGHTA and CDR2 FQGNSA. With V trimmed by 1 base and J by 10 bases, 9 bases remained unmatched. The CDR3 spans 14 residues. The study ran its PCR with 60 Vbeta and 13 Jbeta primers. Clones were sequenced by immunoSEQ multiplex PCR, and TCRdb holds only the in-frame ones, with some missing. The table records around 61,000 clones, about 80% of them present only once. The chain carries TRBV7-2 and TRBJ1-2; 7 nucleotides line up with TRBD1. This TCR came from a man aged 40-49 years in good health and CMV-seronegative. Sample: PBMCs. The CDR3 nucleotides read TGTGCCAGCAGCTTAGAGGTGTCAGGGACAGACTACACCTTC. Protein sequence: CASSLEVSGTDYTF.